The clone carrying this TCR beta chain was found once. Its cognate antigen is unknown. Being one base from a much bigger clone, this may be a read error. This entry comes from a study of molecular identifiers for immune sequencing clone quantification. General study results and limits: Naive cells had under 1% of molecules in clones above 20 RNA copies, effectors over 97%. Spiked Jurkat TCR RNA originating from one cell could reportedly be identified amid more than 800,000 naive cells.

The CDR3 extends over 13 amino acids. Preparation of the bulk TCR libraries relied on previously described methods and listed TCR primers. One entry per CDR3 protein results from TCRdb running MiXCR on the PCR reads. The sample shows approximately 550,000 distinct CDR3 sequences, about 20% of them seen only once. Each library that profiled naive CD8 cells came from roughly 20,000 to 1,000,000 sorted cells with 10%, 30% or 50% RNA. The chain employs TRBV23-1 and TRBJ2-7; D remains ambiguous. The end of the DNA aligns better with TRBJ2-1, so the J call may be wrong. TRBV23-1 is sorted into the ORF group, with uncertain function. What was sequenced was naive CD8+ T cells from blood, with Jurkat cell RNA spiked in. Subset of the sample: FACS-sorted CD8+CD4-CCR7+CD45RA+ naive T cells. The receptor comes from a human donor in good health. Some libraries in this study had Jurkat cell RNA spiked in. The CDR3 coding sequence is TGCGCCAGCAGTCAGGCCACCTCCTACGAGCAGTTCTTC. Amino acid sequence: CASSQATSYEQFF.